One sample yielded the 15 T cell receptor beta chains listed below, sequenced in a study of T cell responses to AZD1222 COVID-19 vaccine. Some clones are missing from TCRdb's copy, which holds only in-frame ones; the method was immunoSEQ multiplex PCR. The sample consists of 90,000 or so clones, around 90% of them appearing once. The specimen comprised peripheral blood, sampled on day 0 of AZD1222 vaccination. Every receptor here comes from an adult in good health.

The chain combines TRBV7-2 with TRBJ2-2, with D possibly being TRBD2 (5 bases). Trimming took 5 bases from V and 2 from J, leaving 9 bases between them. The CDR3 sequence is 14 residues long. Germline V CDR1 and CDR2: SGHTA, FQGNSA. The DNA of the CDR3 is TGTGCCAGCAGCCCGAGCGGAAACACCGGGGAGCTGTTTTTT. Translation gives CASSPSGNTGELFF.

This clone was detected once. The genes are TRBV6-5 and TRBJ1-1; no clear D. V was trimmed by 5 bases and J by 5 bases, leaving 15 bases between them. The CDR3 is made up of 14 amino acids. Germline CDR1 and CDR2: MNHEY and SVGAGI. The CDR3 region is CASSLTPAGTEAFF. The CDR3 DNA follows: TGTGCCAGCAGTCTGACCCCAGCGGGAACTGAAGCTTTCTTT.

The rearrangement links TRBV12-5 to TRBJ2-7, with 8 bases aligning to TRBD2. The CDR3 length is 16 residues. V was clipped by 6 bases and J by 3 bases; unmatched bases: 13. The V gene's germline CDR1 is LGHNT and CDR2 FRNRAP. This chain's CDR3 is CASGAPGGGSGYEQYF. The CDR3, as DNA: TGTGCTAGTGGCGCCCCGGGAGGGGGGAGCGGCTACGAGCAGTACTTC.

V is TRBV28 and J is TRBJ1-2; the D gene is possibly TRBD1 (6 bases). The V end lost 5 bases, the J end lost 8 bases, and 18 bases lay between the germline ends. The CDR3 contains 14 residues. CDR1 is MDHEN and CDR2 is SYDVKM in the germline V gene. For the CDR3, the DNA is TGTGCCAGCAGTCCACCGGAGGGGGGGCGGGGCTACACCTTC. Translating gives CASSPPEGGRGYTF.

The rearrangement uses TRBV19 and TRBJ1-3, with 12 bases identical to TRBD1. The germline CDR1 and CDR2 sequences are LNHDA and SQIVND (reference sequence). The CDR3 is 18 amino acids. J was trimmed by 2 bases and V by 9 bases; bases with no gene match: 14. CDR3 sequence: CASPERGTGGRTGNTIYF. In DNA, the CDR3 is TGTGCCAGCCCGGAGAGAGGGACAGGGGGCCGGACTGGAAACACCATATATTTT.

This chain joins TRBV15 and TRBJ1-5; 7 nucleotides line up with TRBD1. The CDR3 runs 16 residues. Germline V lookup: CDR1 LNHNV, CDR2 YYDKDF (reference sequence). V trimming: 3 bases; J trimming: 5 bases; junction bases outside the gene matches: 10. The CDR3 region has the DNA TGTGCCACCAGCAGTACACCAGGGGGTCCCGATCAGCCCCAGCATTTT. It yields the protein CATSSTPGGPDQPQHF.

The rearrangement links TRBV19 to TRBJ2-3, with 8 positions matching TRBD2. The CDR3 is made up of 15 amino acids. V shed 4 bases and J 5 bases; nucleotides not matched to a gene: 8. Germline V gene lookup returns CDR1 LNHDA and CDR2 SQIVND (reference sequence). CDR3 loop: CASSTQRERRDTQYF. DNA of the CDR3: TGTGCCAGTAGTACCCAGCGGGAGCGGAGAGATACGCAGTATTTT.

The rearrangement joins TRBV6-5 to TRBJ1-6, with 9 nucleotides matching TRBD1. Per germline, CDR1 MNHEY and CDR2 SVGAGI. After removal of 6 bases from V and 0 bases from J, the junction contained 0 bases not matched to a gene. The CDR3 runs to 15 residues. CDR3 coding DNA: TGTGCCAGCAGGGGACAGGGCTCCTATAATTCACCCCTCCACTTT. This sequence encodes CASRGQGSYNSPLHF.

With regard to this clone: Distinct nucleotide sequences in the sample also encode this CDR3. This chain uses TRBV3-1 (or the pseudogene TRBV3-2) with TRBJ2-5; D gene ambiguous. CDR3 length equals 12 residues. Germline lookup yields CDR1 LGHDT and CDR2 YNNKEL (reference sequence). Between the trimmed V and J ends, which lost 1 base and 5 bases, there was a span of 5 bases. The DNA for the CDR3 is TGTGCCAGCAGCCAAGTCGGCGAGACCCAGTACTTC. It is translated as CASSQVGETQYF.

DNA for the CDR3: TGTGCCAGCTCACTAGGCGAAGACAGGGAAGCTTTCTTT. Its protein product is CASSLGEDREAFF. The chain links TRBV18 to TRBJ1-1; tentatively, D is TRBD1 (6 bases). This CDR3 region has 13 residues. Trimming shortened V by 4 bases and J by 8 bases, and 14 bases separated the two germline ends. Germline-derived CDR1 and CDR2 are KGHSH and LQKENI.

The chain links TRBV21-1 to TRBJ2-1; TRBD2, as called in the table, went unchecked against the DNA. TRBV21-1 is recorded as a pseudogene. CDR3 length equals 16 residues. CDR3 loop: CASSKLPGTSGRKQFF. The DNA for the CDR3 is TGTGCCAGCAGCAAACTTCCCGGGACTAGCGGGAGAAAGCAGTTCTTC.

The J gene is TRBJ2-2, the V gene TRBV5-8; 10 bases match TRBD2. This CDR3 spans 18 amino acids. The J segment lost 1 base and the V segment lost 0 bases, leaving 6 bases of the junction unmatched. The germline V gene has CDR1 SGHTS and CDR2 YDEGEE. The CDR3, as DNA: TGTGCCAGCAGCTTGGCAACCTTAGCGGGAGGGAACACCGGGGAGCTGTTTTTT. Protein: CASSLATLAGGNTGELFF.

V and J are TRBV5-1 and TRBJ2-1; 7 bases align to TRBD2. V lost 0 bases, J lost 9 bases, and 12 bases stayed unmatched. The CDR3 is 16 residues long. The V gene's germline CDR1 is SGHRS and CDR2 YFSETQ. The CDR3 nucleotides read TGCGCCAGCAGCTTGGGGGGTAGCGGGCCCTCTGGTGAGCAGTTCTTC. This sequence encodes CASSLGGSGPSGEQFF.

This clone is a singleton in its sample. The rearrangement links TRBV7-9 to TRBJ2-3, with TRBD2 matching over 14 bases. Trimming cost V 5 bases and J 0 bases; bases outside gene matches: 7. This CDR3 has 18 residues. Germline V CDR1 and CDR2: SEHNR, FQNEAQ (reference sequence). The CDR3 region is CASSRRTSGGPSTDTQYF. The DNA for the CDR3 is TGTGCCAGCAGCCGTCGGACTAGCGGGGGGCCTAGCACAGATACGCAGTATTTT. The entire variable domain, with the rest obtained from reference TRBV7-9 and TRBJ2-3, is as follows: DTGVSQNPRHKITKRGQNVTFRCDPISEHNRLYWYRQTLGQGPEFLTYFQNEAQLEKSRLLSDRFSAERPKGSFSTLEIQRTEQGDSAMYLCASSRRTSGGPSTDTQYFGPGTRLTVL.

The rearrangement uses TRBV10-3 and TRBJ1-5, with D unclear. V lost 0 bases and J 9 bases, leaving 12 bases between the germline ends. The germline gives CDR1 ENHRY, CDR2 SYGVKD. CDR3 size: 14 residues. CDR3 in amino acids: CAISESTAGGPQHF. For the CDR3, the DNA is TGTGCCATCAGTGAGTCGACCGCGGGCGGGCCCCAGCATTTT.